A single sample is the source of the 32 T cell receptor beta chains below, sequenced in a study of T cell clones after liver transplantation. Here immunoSEQ multiplex PCR was the method, and the copy in TCRdb shows in-frame clones only, minus some. The sample has around 75,000 clones, less than 90% seen once. The sequenced sample was CD4+ T cells from blood, obtained 48 months after liver transplant. The receptor set was obtained from a human patient who received a liver transplant. Some T cells may have come from the graft donor.

The CDR3 here is CASSHTSYLETQYF. The CDR3 coding sequence is TGTGCCAGCAGCCATACTAGTTACCTCGAGACCCAGTACTTC. The gene calls are TRBV9 and TRBJ2-5; possibly TRBD2 for D (5 bases). This CDR3 comprises 14 residues. CDR1 is SGDLS, CDR2 YYNGEE, per germline. Trimming cost V 4 bases and J 5 bases, with 15 bases left between them.

V gene TRBV12-5 combines with J gene TRBJ2-1; 8 bases agree with TRBD1. Germline V lookup: CDR1 LGHNT, CDR2 FRNRAP. Trimming removed 7 bases from V and 7 bases from J; junction bases left unmatched: 12. The CDR3 is made up of 15 amino acids. The CDR3 DNA follows: TGTGCTAGTGCCGAAGGACAGGGTGGCGGGAATGAGCAGTTCTTC. Translating it yields CASAEGQGGGNEQFF.

The chain combines TRBV29-1 with TRBJ1-3, with D perhaps matching TRBD1 (5 bases). Germline CDR1 reads SQVTM; CDR2 reads ANQGSEA. Trimming removed 7 bases at V and 3 bases at J, with 16 bases between. This CDR3 comprises 14 residues. This chain's CDR3 is CSAHGSGNGNTIYF. For the CDR3, the DNA is TGCAGCGCCCACGGGTCAGGGAATGGAAACACCATATATTTT.

In this sample, this clone turned up a few times. The chain has TRBV12-5 and TRBJ2-2; weak D call: TRBD1 (5 bases). The CDR3 has 12 amino acids. V was shortened by 10 bases and J by 6 bases, with 12 bases between the two germline ends. Germline V gene data show CDR1 as LGHNT and CDR2 as FRNRAP. The CDR3 DNA sequence: TGTGCTACAGGGCCCGACGCCGGGGAGCTGTTTTTT. This encodes CATGPDAGELFF.

The chain recombines TRBV5-6 with TRBJ1-1; D gene uncertain. CDR3 length: 13 amino acids. The germline CDR1 and CDR2 sequences are SGHDT and YYEEEE. V was pared by 0 bases and J by 1 base, with 4 bases between. The CDR3 DNA follows: TGTGCCAGCAGCTTGGGTGAGAACACTGAAGCTTTCTTT. Protein product: CASSLGENTEAFF.

The V and J genes are TRBV7-2 and TRBJ2-5; D not certain. There are 11 residues in the CDR3. Trimming pared 4 bases from V and 5 bases from J, leaving 5 bases between. Germline V gene sequence: CDR1 SGHTA, CDR2 FQGNSA. CDR3 sequence reads: CASSSTETQYF. The CDR3 nucleotides read TGTGCCAGCAGCTCCACGGAGACCCAGTACTTC.

The gene calls are TRBV5-4 and TRBJ2-1; the D call may be TRBD1 or TRBD2 (6 bases each). The CDR3 extends over 14 amino acids. Trimming left V 9 bases short and J 7 bases short, with 20 bases between. The germline V gene has CDR1 SGHNT and CDR2 YYREEE (reference sequence). CDR3: CAIPGGRPGNEQFF. DNA of the CDR3: TGTGCCATTCCCGGGGGCCGGCCGGGGAATGAGCAGTTCTTC.

J is TRBJ1-5 and V is TRBV28, with D perhaps TRBD1 (5 bases). Trimming took off 3 bases at V and 4 bases at J, with 13 bases between the two ends. This CDR3 has 15 amino acids. Germline V lookup: CDR1 MDHEN, CDR2 SYDVKM. The CDR3 bases are TGTGCCAGCAGTTTGATCCCTCGGGGGAATCAGCCCCAGCATTTT. Its translation: CASSLIPRGNQPQHF.

This chain links TRBV9 with TRBJ2-4, with D maybe TRBD1 (6 bases). CDR1 and CDR2 (germline): SGDLS, YYNGEE. Deletions cut 1 base from V and 9 bases from J, with 17 bases between. The CDR3 has 15 amino acids. This CDR3 reads CASSVYWGRGSIQYF. DNA for the CDR3: TGTGCCAGCAGCGTATACTGGGGTAGGGGGTCCATTCAGTACTTC. Full variable domain (rest looked up from reference TRBV9 and TRBJ2-4): DSGVTQTPKHLITATGQRVTLRCSPRSGDLSVYWYQQSLDQGLQFLIQYYNGEERAKGNILERFSAQQFPDLHSELNLSSLELGDSALYFCASSVYWGRGSIQYFGAGTRLSVL.

The chain couples TRBV2 to TRBJ1-5, with D tentatively TRBD1 (5 bases). Germline V gene data show CDR1 as SNHLY and CDR2 as FYNNEI. V gave up 6 bases and J gave up 1 base, with 13 bases separating them. This CDR3 is 15 amino acids long. The chain's CDR3 is CASSPGSQSNQPQHF. DNA of the CDR3: TGTGCCAGCAGCCCAGGGAGTCAAAGCAATCAGCCCCAGCATTTT.

CDR3 sequence (DNA): TGCAGCGCCTCCCCTGCGGGATTTTGGGCTGAAGCTTTCTTT. This sequence encodes CSASPAGFWAEAFF. The chain uses TRBV29-1 and TRBJ1-1; no firm D call. Trimming left V 7 bases short and J 6 bases short, with 21 bases between. Germline V CDR1 and CDR2: SQVTM, ANQGSEA. The CDR3 sequence is 14 residues long. The entire variable domain, with the rest obtained from reference TRBV29-1 and TRBJ1-1, is as follows: SAVISQKPSRDICQRGTSLTIQCQVDSQVTMMFWYRQQPGQSLTLIATANQGSEATYESGFVIDKFPISRPNLTFSTLTVSNMSPEDSSIYLCSASPAGFWAEAFFGQGTRLTVV.

V gene TRBV7-2 combines with J gene TRBJ2-3, with 8 bases fitting TRBD1. The germline CDR1 and CDR2 sequences are SGHTA and FQGNSA. The CDR3 is 17 amino acids. The V segment lost 0 bases and the J segment 2 bases; nucleotides outside the gene matches: 7. CDR3 region: CASSLAIRQGLTDTQYF. In DNA form, the CDR3 reads TGTGCCAGCAGCTTAGCGATAAGACAGGGGCTCACAGATACGCAGTATTTT.

The chain carries TRBV7-2 and TRBJ2-7; the match to TRBD1 covers 10 bases. The V gene end was trimmed by 3 bases and the J gene end by 7 bases; junction bases not matched to a gene: 6. Germline V gives CDR1 SGHTA, CDR2 FQGNSA. The CDR3 length is 14 residues. CDR3 nucleotides: TGTGCCAGCAGCTTGGACAGGGGGTACGGTGAGCAGTACTTC. Amino acids: CASSLDRGYGEQYF.

The V call is TRBV28, the J call TRBJ1-5; weak D call: TRBD1 (6 bases). The CDR3 is made up of 12 amino acids. V was trimmed by 10 bases and J by 1 base, leaving 8 bases between them. Germline-derived CDR1 and CDR2 are MDHEN and SYDVKM. The DNA for the CDR3 is TGTGCCACGCAGGGGAGCAATCAGCCCCAGCATTTT. Translating gives CATQGSNQPQHF. Looking up the rest from reference TRBV28 and TRBJ1-5 gives the full variable domain: DVKVTQSSRYLVKRTGEKVFLECVQDMDHENMFWYRQDPGLGLRLIYFSYDVKMKEKGDIPEGYSVSREKKERFSLILESASTNQTSMYLCATQGSNQPQHFGDGTRLSIL.

The V call is TRBV7-2, the J call TRBJ2-3; the D is unclear. Germline V CDR1 and CDR2: SGHTA, FQGNSA. The ends were cut back, 5 bases at V and 7 bases at J, with 16 bases in the middle. This CDR3 spans 14 amino acids. The CDR3 coding sequence is TGTGCCAGCAGCCCCACTCAAAGTCCGAATACGCAGTATTTT. Translated: CASSPTQSPNTQYF. Based on the CDR3 plus reference TRBV7-2 and TRBJ2-3, the full variable domain is GAGVSQSPSNKVTEKGKDVELRCDPISGHTALYWYRQSLGQGLEFLIYFQGNSAPDKSGLPSDRFSAERTGGSVSTLTIQRTQQEDSAVYLCASSPTQSPNTQYFGPGTRLTVL.

This chain joins TRBV7-9 and TRBJ2-7; weak D call: TRBD1 (6 bases). V lost 3 bases, J lost 7 bases, and 16 bases lay in between. The CDR3 contains 14 residues. Germline values: CDR1 SEHNR, CDR2 FQNEAQ (reference sequence). The CDR3 DNA is TGTGCCAGCAGCTTTGTTGAGGGGGTGGGTGAGCAGTACTTC. It encodes CASSFVEGVGEQYF.

On this clone: This sample includes further DNA sequences coding for the same CDR3. The chain couples TRBV7-2 to TRBJ1-1, with no clear D. There are 13 residues in the CDR3. Trimming removed 5 bases from V and 1 base from J, with 8 bases in between. CDR1 SGHTA and CDR2 FQGNSA come from the germline V gene. In DNA, the CDR3 is TGTGCCAGCAGCCTTGGTCAGAACACTGAAGCTTTCTTT. Translating it yields CASSLGQNTEAFF.

This sequence joins TRBV9 and TRBJ1-3; 10 bases are a match to TRBD1. The CDR3 sequence is 16 residues long. The V gene end was trimmed by 4 bases and the J gene end by 6 bases; junction bases not matched to a gene: 10. Germline V gene sequence: CDR1 SGDLS, CDR2 YYNGEE. The DNA for the CDR3 is TGTGCCAGCAGCTTTCGGGACAGGGGAGGAACAAACACCATATATTTT. It is translated as CASSFRDRGGTNTIYF.

In its sample, this clone was seen a few times. CDR3 nucleotide sequence: TGTGCCAGCAGCCAAGCCCAATCGGCAGGGGGCAATCAGCCCCAGCATTTT. Translating it yields CASSQAQSAGGNQPQHF. This chain uses TRBV4-2 with TRBJ1-5, with D perhaps matching TRBD1 (6 bases). CDR1 and CDR2 from the germline V gene are LGHNA and YNFKEQ. CDR3 length: 17 amino acids. V gave up 1 base and J gave up 2 bases, with 15 bases separating them.

V and J are TRBV2 and TRBJ2-2; 7 positions agree with TRBD2. CDR3 length: 16 residues. Germline trimming cut 6 bases from V and 5 bases from J; bases unmatched to any gene: 12. Germline V CDR1 and CDR2: SNHLY, FYNNEI. CDR3 loop: CASRGGREGKTGELFF. The CDR3 region has the DNA TGTGCCAGCAGGGGAGGTAGGGAGGGGAAGACCGGGGAGCTGTTTTTT.

The chain recombines TRBV5-1 with TRBJ2-2, with D maybe TRBD2 (6 bases). Trimming removed 5 bases at V and 7 bases at J, with 18 bases between. Germline V gene data show CDR1 as SGHRS and CDR2 as YFSETQ. The CDR3 extends over 15 amino acids. The CDR3 DNA sequence: TGCGCCAGCAGGGCGGGGCAAGTAGGTGGCGGGGAGCTGTTTTTT. Translation gives CASRAGQVGGGELFF.

This chain uses TRBV11-1 with TRBJ2-7; tentative D call: TRBD1 (6 bases). The V and J ends lost 5 bases and 3 bases respectively, with 14 bases between them. CDR1 is SGHAT, CDR2 FQDESV, per germline (reference sequence). The CDR3 length is 14 residues. CDR3 sequence reads: CASSRNRDNYEQYF. The CDR3 region has the DNA TGTGCCAGCAGCCGCAACCGGGACAACTACGAGCAGTACTTC. Drawing the rest from reference TRBV11-1 and TRBJ2-7, the complete variable domain is EAEVAQSPRYKITEKSQAVAFWCDPISGHATLYWYRQILGQGPELLVQFQDESVVDDSQLPKDRFSAERLKGVDSTLKIQPAELGDSAMYLCASSRNRDNYEQYFGPGTRLTVT.

This chain connects TRBV6-5 to TRBJ2-2; D is possibly TRBD2 (6 bases). CDR1 and CDR2 from the germline V gene are MNHEY and SVGAGI. The CDR3 is made up of 14 amino acids. CDR3 in DNA: TGTGCATCTCGCACGGGGGTGGTCACCGGGGAGCTGTTTTTT. The encoded protein is CASRTGVVTGELFF.

The rearrangement links TRBV19 to TRBJ2-5; weak D call: TRBD1 (6 bases). The CDR3 totals 14 residues. Trimming shortened V by 5 bases and J by 4 bases, and 14 bases separated the two germline ends. The germline V gene encodes CDR1 LNHDA and CDR2 SQIVND (reference sequence). The CDR3 DNA is TGTGCCAGTAGTTCAGGGGCCGGGTTAGAGACCCAGTACTTC. Translating it yields CASSSGAGLETQYF.

The chain employs TRBV11-3 and TRBJ1-1; TRBD1 agrees at 9 bases. The CDR3 loop spans 13 amino acids. Germline loops: CDR1 SGHNT, CDR2 YENEEA. Unmatched junction bases numbered 4, after V lost 5 bases and J lost 6 bases. CDR3 in amino acids: CASSRDREAEAFF. DNA of the CDR3: TGTGCCAGCAGCCGGGACAGGGAGGCTGAAGCTTTCTTT.

This clone has more than one count but fewer than ten. J is TRBJ2-7 and V is TRBV7-9; weak D call: TRBD1 (5 bases). Germline V lookup: CDR1 SEHNR, CDR2 FQNEAQ (reference sequence). This CDR3 is built from 14 residues. V lost 1 base, J lost 2 bases, and 9 bases lay in between. The CDR3 coding sequence is TGTGCCAGCAGCTTAGATACAGGAACCTACGAGCAGTACTTC. Protein product: CASSLDTGTYEQYF.

This clone was counted once. V and J are TRBV6-4 and TRBJ2-7; TRBD1 might be the D (5 bases). V lost 4 bases and J lost 2, with 24 bases in between. The CDR3 is 18 residues long. Germline values: CDR1 MRHNA, CDR2 SNTAGT. CDR3 sequence: CASSGSVRVGLRTYEQYF. The CDR3 DNA follows: TGTGCCAGCAGTGGCAGCGTCAGGGTAGGCCTACGGACCTACGAGCAGTACTTC.

This sequence joins TRBV5-8 and TRBJ2-1, with a tentative D call TRBD2 (6 bases). Trimming stripped 2 bases from V and 4 bases from J, with 10 bases between. This CDR3 contains 14 residues. Per the germline V gene, CDR1 is SGHTS and CDR2 is YDEGEE. The CDR3 DNA is TGTGCCAGCAGCTTTTGGCGGGATTACAATGAGCAGTTCTTC. Translating gives CASSFWRDYNEQFF. The full variable domain, completed using reference TRBV5-8 and TRBJ2-1, is EAGVTQSPTHLIKTRGQQATLRCSPISGHTSVYWYQQALGLGLQFLLWYDEGEERNRGNFPPRFSGRQFPNYSSELNVNALELEDSALYLCASSFWRDYNEQFFGPGTRLTVL.

The chain recombines TRBV28 with TRBJ1-1, with 7 bases lining up with TRBD1. The junction had 7 bases not matched to a gene; V was cut back by 2 bases and J by 7 bases. The germline gives CDR1 MDHEN, CDR2 SYDVKM. The CDR3 totals 14 residues. The CDR3, as DNA: TGTGCCAGCAGTTTACAGGGTCAGGGGGGTGAAGCTTTCTTT. Translated, it gives CASSLQGQGGEAFF. The full variable domain, with the rest looked up from reference TRBV28 and TRBJ1-1, is DVKVTQSSRYLVKRTGEKVFLECVQDMDHENMFWYRQDPGLGLRLIYFSYDVKMKEKGDIPEGYSVSREKKERFSLILESASTNQTSMYLCASSLQGQGGEAFFGQGTRLTVV.

J is TRBJ1-6 and V is TRBV5-4, with 8 positions matching TRBD1. The germline V gene encodes CDR1 SGHNT and CDR2 YYREEE (reference sequence). This CDR3 contains 14 residues. V was clipped by 4 bases and J by 8 bases; unmatched bases: 5. The CDR3 loop reads CASSRTGLDSPLHF. The CDR3 DNA is TGTGCCAGCAGCCGGACAGGGTTGGATTCACCCCTCCACTTT.

This chain connects TRBV7-9 to TRBJ2-3; either TRBD1 or TRBD2 may fit D (5 bases each). The CDR3 covers 16 residues. Germline CDR1 is SEHNR and CDR2 is FQNEAQ (reference sequence). V was clipped by 7 bases and J by 4 bases, with 21 bases between them. The CDR3 loop is CASIRLTGGVSDTQYF. Here the CDR3 DNA reads TGTGCCAGCATCCGTCTGACTGGGGGAGTTTCAGATACGCAGTATTTT. The full variable domain, in which reference TRBV7-9 and TRBJ2-3 provide the parts outside the CDR3, is DTGVSQNPRHKITKRGQNVTFRCDPISEHNRLYWYRQTLGQGPEFLTYFQNEAQLEKSRLLSDRFSAERPKGSFSTLEIQRTEQGDSAMYLCASIRLTGGVSDTQYFGPGTRLTVL.

The chain combines TRBV14 with TRBJ2-3; D uncertain. The germline gives CDR1 SGHDN, CDR2 FVKESK. The germline V and J ends were trimmed by 0 bases and 0 bases, with 10 bases remaining between them. This CDR3 is 16 amino acids long. The chain's CDR3 is CASSQEGQPSTDTQYF. CDR3 in DNA: TGTGCCAGCAGCCAAGAGGGCCAGCCTAGCACAGATACGCAGTATTTT.